Listed below are T cell receptor beta chains from one sample, sequenced in a study of T cell responses to AZD1222 COVID-19 vaccine. Profiled with immunoSEQ multiplex PCR; TCRdb holds only in-frame clones, not every one. Of some 110,000 clones listed, more than 75% were seen once; the top ten hold about 3.3%. The source material was peripheral blood, sampled 28 days after the second AZD1222 dose. The receptors derive from an adult who received the AZD1222 COVID-19 vaccine. CDR3s include the opening cysteine and the closing phenylalanine or tryptophan. The D gene is left open where the match is weak. Expanded clones get a size class; other rows say once, few or many, or leave the size out.

v_call,d_call,j_call,clone_size,cdr3_aa,cdr3_nt
TRBV18,NA,TRBJ1-2,NA,CASSPQDKNYGYTF,TGTGCCAGCTCACCACAGGACAAGAACTATGGCTACACCTTC
TRBV2,NA,TRBJ1-2,NA,CASSGLSNYGYTF,TGTGCCAGCAGTGGACTCAGTAACTATGGCTACACCTTC
TRBV13,NA,TRBJ2-5,NA,CASSLGPPKETQYF,TGTGCCAGCAGCTTAGGCCCCCCCAAAGAGACCCAGTACTTC
TRBV5-1,NA,TRBJ1-2,NA,CASSLNRVELYGYTF,TGCGCCAGCAGCTTGAACAGGGTGGAACTGTATGGCTACACCTTC
TRBV19,NA,TRBJ2-2,NA,CASSIYTNTGELFF,TGTGCCAGTAGTATCTATACGAACACCGGGGAGCTGTTTTTT
TRBV6-5,NA,TRBJ1-1,NA,CASSYTSTGVNTEAFF,TGTGCCAGCAGTTACACTTCGACAGGAGTGAACACTGAAGCTTTCTTT
TRBV6-1,NA,TRBJ2-7,NA,CASSENGDPTYEQYF,TGTGCCAGCAGTGAAAATGGGGACCCGACCTACGAGCAGTACTTC
TRBV2,NA,TRBJ1-6,NA,CASIDSFYNSPLHF,TGTGCCAGCATCGACAGTTTCTATAATTCACCCCTCCACTTT
TRBV19,NA,TRBJ1-5,NA,CASKKQDYQPQHF,TGTGCCAGTAAAAAACAGGACTATCAGCCCCAGCATTTT
TRBV7-9,NA,TRBJ2-1,NA,CARSGGTYNEQFF,TGTGCCCGATCCGGGGGAACCTACAATGAGCAGTTCTTC
TRBV30,TRBD2,TRBJ2-7,NA,CACIPIGLATYEQYF,TGTGCCTGTATACCGATTGGACTAGCAACATACGAGCAGTACTTC
TRBV6-2/TRBV6-3,TRBD1,TRBJ1-1,NA,CASSRPGQGPEAFF,TGTGCCAGCAGCAGACCGGGACAGGGGCCCGAAGCTTTCTTT
TRBV6-4,NA,TRBJ2-2,few,CASSDGEGTGELFF,TGTGCCAGCAGTGACGGCGAGGGGACCGGGGAGCTGTTTTTT
TRBV20-1,TRBD1,TRBJ1-2,NA,CSLQAGGGYTF,TGCAGTTTACAGGCAGGGGGCGGCTACACCTTC
TRBV28,NA,TRBJ2-7,NA,CASSLFGGVEQYF,TGTGCCAGCAGTTTATTTGGGGGAGTCGAGCAGTACTTC
TRBV19,NA,TRBJ1-1,NA,CASSMEGGASAFF,TGTGCCAGTAGTATGGAGGGGGGCGCTTCGGCTTTCTTT
TRBV2,TRBD1,TRBJ1-1,NA,CASSEALGTVREAFF,TGTGCCAGCAGTGAAGCGCTAGGGACAGTGAGAGAAGCTTTCTTT
TRBV6-2/TRBV6-3,NA,TRBJ1-5,NA,CASSDNRVSNQPQHF,TGTGCCAGCAGCGACAACAGGGTTAGCAATCAGCCCCAGCATTTT
TRBV4-2,NA,TRBJ1-1,once,CASSPGDGGFEAFF,TGTGCCAGCAGCCCCGGTGACGGAGGCTTTGAAGCTTTCTTT
TRBV21-1,NA,TRBJ1-5,NA,CASRHRGEFRNQPQHF,TGTGCCAGCAGACACAGAGGGGAGTTTCGCAATCAGCCCCAGCATTTT
TRBV25-1,NA,TRBJ1-3,NA,CASSEVASSGNTIYF,TGTGCCAGCAGTGAGGTCGCATCCTCTGGAAACACCATATATTTT
TRBV7-3,NA,TRBJ1-1,once,CASSYDNTEAFF,TGTGCCAGCAGCTATGATAACACTGAAGCTTTCTTT
TRBV19,NA,TRBJ1-3,NA,CASIMGRLSGNTIYF,TGTGCCAGTATCATGGGACGGCTCTCTGGAAACACCATATATTTT
TRBV11-2,TRBD1,TRBJ1-2,NA,CASSLEPAGGYWGYTF,TGTGCCAGCAGCTTAGAGCCGGCAGGGGGCTATTGGGGCTACACCTTC
TRBV12-3/TRBV12-4,NA,TRBJ1-2,NA,CASSLWGWGYTF,TGTGCCAGCAGTTTATGGGGTTGGGGCTACACCTTC
TRBV7-9,TRBD2,TRBJ2-2,NA,CASPVGLAGVTGELFF,TGTGCCAGCCCCGTCGGTTTAGCGGGAGTTACCGGGGAGCTGTTTTTT